The T cell receptor (beta chain) under discussion was sequenced for a study of cytomegalovirus exposure and HLA in healthy donors. Overall study results and limits: Altogether, 150 to 200 TCR beta chains were recorded as cytomegalovirus-associated. Rarity marked most TCR sequences, yet some public TCRs occurred in many donors. Reports credit the classifier with highly specific, highly sensitive diagnosis of cytomegalovirus status.

Details on this clone: What it binds is unknown.

The data were produced by immunoSEQ multiplex PCR, yet TCRdb's version contains in-frame clones alone and is incomplete. In the table there are 130,000 to 150,000 clones, about 87% of which are singletons. Trimming removed 8 bases at V and 5 bases at J, with 11 bases between. The V gene's germline CDR1 is MDHEN and CDR2 SYDVKM. CDR3 length equals 12 residues. V and J are TRBV28 and TRBJ2-3; the D is unclear. Sequencing was done on a sample of PBMCs. This TCR derives from a woman aged 25-40 years in good health and CMV-seropositive. CDR3 DNA sequence: TGTGCCAGCTCTTCAAGGAGAGATACGCAGTATTTT. Its translation: CASSSRRDTQYF.